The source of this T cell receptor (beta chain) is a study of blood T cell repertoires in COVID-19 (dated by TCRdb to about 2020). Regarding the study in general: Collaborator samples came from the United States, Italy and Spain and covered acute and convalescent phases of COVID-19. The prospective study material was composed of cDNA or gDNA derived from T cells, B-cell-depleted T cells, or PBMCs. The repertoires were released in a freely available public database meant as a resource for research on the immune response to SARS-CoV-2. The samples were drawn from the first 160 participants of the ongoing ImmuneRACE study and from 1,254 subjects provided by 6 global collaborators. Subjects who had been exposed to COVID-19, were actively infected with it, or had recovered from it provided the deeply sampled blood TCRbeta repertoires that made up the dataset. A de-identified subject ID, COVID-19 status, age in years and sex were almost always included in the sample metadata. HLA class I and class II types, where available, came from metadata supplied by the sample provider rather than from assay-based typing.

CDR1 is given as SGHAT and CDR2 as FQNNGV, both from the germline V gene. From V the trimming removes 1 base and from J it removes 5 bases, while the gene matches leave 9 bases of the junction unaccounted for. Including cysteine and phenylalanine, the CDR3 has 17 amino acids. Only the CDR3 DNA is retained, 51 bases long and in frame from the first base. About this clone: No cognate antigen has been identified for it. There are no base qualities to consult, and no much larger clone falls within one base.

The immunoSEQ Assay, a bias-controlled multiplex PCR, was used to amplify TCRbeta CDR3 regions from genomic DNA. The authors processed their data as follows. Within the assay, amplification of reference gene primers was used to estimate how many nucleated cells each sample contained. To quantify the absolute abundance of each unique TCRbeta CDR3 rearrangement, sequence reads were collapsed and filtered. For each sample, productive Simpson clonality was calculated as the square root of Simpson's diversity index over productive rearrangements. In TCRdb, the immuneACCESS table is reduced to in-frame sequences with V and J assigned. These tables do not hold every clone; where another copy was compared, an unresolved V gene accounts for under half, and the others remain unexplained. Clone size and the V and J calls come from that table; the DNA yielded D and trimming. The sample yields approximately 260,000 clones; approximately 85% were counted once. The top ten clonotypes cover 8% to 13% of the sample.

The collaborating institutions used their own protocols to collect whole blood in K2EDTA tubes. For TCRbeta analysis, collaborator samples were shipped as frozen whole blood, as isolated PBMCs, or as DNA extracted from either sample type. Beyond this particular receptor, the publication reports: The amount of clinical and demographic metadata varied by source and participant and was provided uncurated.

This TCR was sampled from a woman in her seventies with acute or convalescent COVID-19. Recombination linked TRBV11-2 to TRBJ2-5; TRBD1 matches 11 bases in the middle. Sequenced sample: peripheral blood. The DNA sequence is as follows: TGTGCCAGCAGCTTAGGTCACGGACAGGGGGCCTGGGAGACCCAGTACTTC. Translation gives CASSLGHGQGAWETQYF.